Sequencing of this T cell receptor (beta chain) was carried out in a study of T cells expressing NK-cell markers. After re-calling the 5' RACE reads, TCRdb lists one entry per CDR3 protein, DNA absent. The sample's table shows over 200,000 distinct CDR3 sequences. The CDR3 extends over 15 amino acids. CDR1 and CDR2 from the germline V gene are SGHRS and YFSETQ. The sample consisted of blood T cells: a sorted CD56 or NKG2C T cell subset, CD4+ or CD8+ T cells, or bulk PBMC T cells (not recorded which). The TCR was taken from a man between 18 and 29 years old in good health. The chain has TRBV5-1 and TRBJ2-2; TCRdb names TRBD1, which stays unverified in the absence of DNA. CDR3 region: CASSLEGGGSGELFF.